This T cell receptor (beta chain) is from a study of human thymus T cells. In corrective heart surgery, resections were taken, and these provided the thymus tissue. Sequencing used immunoSEQ multiplex PCR; TCRdb keeps in-frame clones, though not all of them. There are about 78,000 clones in the sample; approximately 96% occur only once, and 0.025% to 0.04% lies in the top ten. The source of this sequence is a boy in the first two years of life with a congenital heart defect but otherwise immunologically healthy. The sample was thymus tissue.

CDR3 sequence (DNA): TGTGCCAGCTCTCTCCGTACAGGGAACACTGAAGCTTTCTTT. Protein: CASSLRTGNTEAFF. The chain links TRBV18 to TRBJ1-1; tentative D call: TRBD1 (5 bases). Germline V gene sequence: CDR1 KGHSH, CDR2 LQKENI. Trimming removed 6 bases at V and 1 base at J, with 12 bases between. This CDR3 spans 14 amino acids.